The next 30 T cell receptor beta chains were all read from a single sample in a study of T cells after yellow fever vaccination. TCRdb passed the 5' RACE reads through MiXCR, listing each CDR3 protein once. The table lists 300,000 to 350,000 distinct CDR3 sequences, approximately 8% of them singletons. The specimen comprised PBMCs, sampled about 41 days after the first yellow fever vaccination. The receptor set was obtained from a man between 18 and 35 years old who received the YFV17D yellow fever vaccine.

This clonotype was counted at least ten times. The chain recombines TRBV5-1 with TRBJ2-7; D may match TRBD1 or TRBD2 (5 bases each). V lost 4 bases and J lost 4, with 18 bases in between. Germline CDR1 and CDR2: SGHRS and YFSETQ. There are 15 residues in the CDR3. This chain's CDR3 is CASSRTGTERYEQYF. The CDR3 nucleotides read TGCGCCAGCAGCCGCACTGGGACGGAGAGGTACGAGCAGTACTTC.

In its sample, this clonotype was seen a few times. V and J are TRBV6-2 or TRBV6-3 and TRBJ2-4, with D tentatively TRBD1 (5 bases). The CDR3 totals 15 residues. Germline V gene data show CDR1 as MNHEY and CDR2 as SVGEGT. Deletions cut 5 bases from V and 0 bases from J, with 11 bases between. This CDR3 reads CASSRQSLAKNIQYF. CDR3 nucleotides: TGTGCCAGCAGTCGACAGTCGCTAGCCAAAAACATTCAGTACTTC.

This clonotype has a count of ten or more. This chain links TRBV6-5 with TRBJ1-5; D gene uncertain. Germline-derived CDR1 and CDR2 are MNHEY and SVGAGI. The V end lost 2 bases, the J end lost 7 bases, and 0 bases lay between the germline ends. The CDR3 runs 10 residues. The CDR3 DNA is TGTGCCAGCAGTTACCAGCCCCAGCATTTT. The encoded protein is CASSYQPQHF.

This clonotype is a singleton in its sample. This rearrangement joins TRBV12-3 or TRBV12-4 to TRBJ1-5; perhaps TRBD1 as D (6 bases). The CDR3 runs to 12 residues. The V end was cut by 3 bases, the J end by 9 bases, with 9 bases between. CDR3 loop: CASSFRGGPQHF. Here the CDR3 DNA reads TGTGCCAGCAGTTTTAGAGGGGGGCCCCAGCATTTT.

This clonotype showed up just once. J is TRBJ1-3 and V is TRBV5-1; 8 nucleotides agree with TRBD1. This CDR3 spans 16 amino acids. Germline V lookup: CDR1 SGHRS, CDR2 YFSETQ. Trimming cost V 5 bases and J 2 bases; bases outside gene matches: 9. In DNA, the CDR3 is TGCGCCAGCAGTTCCGGACAGGGTTGGCCTGGAAACACCATATATTTT. Translating gives CASSSGQGWPGNTIYF.

The chain joins TRBV5-1 to TRBJ1-1; D ambiguous. Germline V gene lookup returns CDR1 SGHRS and CDR2 YFSETQ. Trimming removed 0 bases at V and 3 bases at J, with 9 bases between. There are 14 residues in the CDR3. CDR3 DNA sequence: TGCGCCAGCAGCTTGGTTTTGGGAGACACTGAAGCTTTCTTT. Its translation: CASSLVLGDTEAFF.

The rearrangement joins TRBV5-4 to TRBJ1-1; the D is unclear. The CDR3 spans 14 residues. In germline, CDR1 is SGHNT, CDR2 YYREEE (reference sequence). With 0 bases removed from V and 4 bases from J, the gap between germline ends came to 10 bases. In nucleotides, the CDR3 is TGTGCCAGCAGCTTGGCCTCGGCTAGCACTGAAGCTTTCTTT. Encoded protein: CASSLASASTEAFF.

The chain is built from TRBV20-1 and TRBJ2-3; 7 bases map to TRBD2. Looked up from germline, CDR1 is DFQATT and CDR2 is SNEGSKA (reference sequence). The CDR3 has 15 residues. V lost 0 bases and J lost 6; bases outside the gene matches: 9. Written as DNA, the CDR3 is TGCAGTGCTAGAGATCAACGGGGGGTAGCCGATACGCAGTATTTT. Its protein is CSARDQRGVADTQYF.

The CDR3: CASSRGTGMNTEAFF. CDR3 nucleotide sequence: TGTGCCAGCTCCCGAGGGACAGGGATGAACACTGAAGCTTTCTTT. The chain has TRBV18 and TRBJ1-1; 9 bases match TRBD1. CDR3 length equals 15 residues. The germline V gene has CDR1 KGHSH and CDR2 LQKENI. Trimming cost V 6 bases and J 0 bases; bases outside gene matches: 5. The full variable domain, rest sourced from reference TRBV18 and TRBJ1-1, is NAGVMQNPRHLVRRRGQEARLRCSPMKGHSHVYWYRQLPEEGLKFMVYLQKENIIDESGMPKERFSAEFPKEGPSILRIQQVVRGDSAAYFCASSRGTGMNTEAFFGQGTRLTVV.

This chain joins TRBV30 and TRBJ2-7; the D gene could be TRBD1 or TRBD2 (5 bases each). The CDR3 covers 15 residues. CDR1 is GTSNPN and CDR2 is SVGIG in the germline V gene (reference sequence). V lost 5 bases to trimming and J lost 1 base, with 18 bases between them. The CDR3: CAWFRPGTKSYEQYF. The CDR3 bases are TGTGCCTGGTTCCGTCCAGGGACGAAATCCTACGAGCAGTACTTC.

This clonotype was seen more than once but under ten times. The chain employs TRBV19 and TRBJ2-1; 7 positions agree with TRBD2. This CDR3 region has 14 residues. Germline CDR1 LNHDA, CDR2 SQIVND (reference sequence). Trimming removed 3 bases from V and 4 bases from J; junction bases left unmatched: 3. The CDR3 coding sequence is TGTGCCAGTAGTATTCGGGGGGAATACAATGAGCAGTTCTTC. Translation: CASSIRGEYNEQFF.

The V and J genes are TRBV7-9 and TRBJ2-7; tentatively, D is TRBD1 (5 bases). The CDR3 totals 13 residues. Germline V gene sequence: CDR1 SEHNR, CDR2 FQNEAQ (reference sequence). Trimming stripped 3 bases from V and 5 bases from J, with 11 bases between. CDR3 DNA sequence: TGTGCCAGCAGCTTTTCAAGGGGCCACGAGCAGTACTTC. Translating gives CASSFSRGHEQYF. Full variable domain (rest looked up from reference TRBV7-9 and TRBJ2-7): DTGVSQNPRHKITKRGQNVTFRCDPISEHNRLYWYRQTLGQGPEFLTYFQNEAQLEKSRLLSDRFSAERPKGSFSTLEIQRTEQGDSAMYLCASSFSRGHEQYFGPGTRLTVT.

The J gene is TRBJ1-1, the V gene TRBV20-1; D ambiguous. The CDR3 sequence is 12 residues long. CDR1 and CDR2 (germline): DFQATT, SNEGSKA (reference sequence). Trimming stripped 4 bases from V and 1 base from J, with 7 bases between. The chain's CDR3 is CSATQTNTEAFF. In DNA form, the CDR3 reads TGCAGTGCTACTCAAACGAACACTGAAGCTTTCTTT.

In its sample, this clonotype was seen a few times. This chain joins TRBV9 and TRBJ2-5; D may be TRBD1 or TRBD2 (6 bases each). The V end was cut by 3 bases, the J end by 0 bases, with 18 bases between. The CDR3 loop spans 17 amino acids. Germline CDR1 and CDR2: SGDLS and YYNGEE. In DNA, the CDR3 is TGTGCCAGCAGCGAAAAGGGGGGACACCCAAACCAAGAGACCCAGTACTTC. Translating gives CASSEKGGHPNQETQYF.

The chain recombines TRBV6-5 with TRBJ2-5, with D tentatively TRBD2 (7 bases). Trimming took off 1 base at V and 2 bases at J, with 11 bases between the two ends. There are 15 residues in the CDR3. Per the germline V gene, CDR1 is MNHEY and CDR2 is SVGAGI. For the CDR3, the DNA is TGTGCCAGCAGTTACTGGGGGGGGGCTCAAGAGACCCAGTACTTC. This gives the protein CASSYWGGAQETQYF.

This clonotype was found many times. The chain links TRBV12-3 or TRBV12-4 to TRBJ2-1; 9 bases map to TRBD1. This CDR3 comprises 14 residues. J gave up 3 bases and V 6 bases, and 3 bases lay outside the gene matches. CDR3 DNA sequence: TGTGCCAGCAGGGACAGGGGCCTCTACAATGAGCAGTTCTTC. This sequence encodes CASRDRGLYNEQFF.

The CDR3 is CASSWRDGYEQYV. DNA of the CDR3: TGTGCCAGCAGCTGGCGTGACGGATACGAGCAGTACGTC. This chain uses TRBV7-2 with TRBJ2-7; no definite D call. The CDR3 has 13 residues. Trimming cost V 4 bases and J 4 bases, with 11 bases left between them. The germline V gene encodes CDR1 SGHTA and CDR2 FQGNSA.

This chain connects TRBV10-3 to TRBJ2-5; possible D gene TRBD1, 7 bases. Trimming removed 11 bases at V and 5 bases at J, with 15 bases between. The germline CDR1 and CDR2 sequences are ENHRY and SYGVKD. This CDR3 contains 12 residues. The CDR3 is CAGGGPGETQYF. In DNA form, the CDR3 reads TGTGCCGGAGGGGGCCCTGGGGAGACCCAGTACTTC.

This clonotype was seen a few times. The chain recombines TRBV2 with TRBJ2-5; 8 bases line up with TRBD1. The CDR3 sequence is 13 residues long. Germline CDR1 reads SNHLY; CDR2 reads FYNNEI. Losses at the gene ends were 7 bases for V and 5 bases for J; bases not matched to a gene: 6. The CDR3 coding sequence is TGTGCCAGCACCATGGACAGGGTGGAGACCCAGTACTTC. Protein sequence: CASTMDRVETQYF.

This chain connects TRBV7-2 to TRBJ2-7; D ambiguous. Germline V gene lookup returns CDR1 SGHTA and CDR2 FQGNSA. V dropped 5 bases and J dropped 0 bases, with 8 bases sitting between them. The CDR3 length is 13 residues. CDR3 region: CASSPPSSYEQYF. In nucleotides, the CDR3 is TGTGCCAGCAGCCCCCCCTCCTCCTACGAGCAGTACTTC.

In this sample, this clonotype turned up many times. The chain uses TRBV6-6 and TRBJ2-7; D not certain. This CDR3 region has 13 residues. CDR1 and CDR2 from the germline V gene are MNHNY and SVGAGI (reference sequence). V was cut by 6 bases and J by 2 bases, with 11 bases left in between. CDR3 DNA sequence: TGTGCCAGCAGCCCCGGGCCTCCCTACGAGCAGTACGTC. Protein: CASSPGPPYEQYV.

The J gene is TRBJ2-3, the V gene TRBV7-9, with no clear D. The V end was cut by 3 bases, the J end by 3 bases, with 13 bases between. Per germline, CDR1 SEHNR and CDR2 FQNEAQ (reference sequence). The CDR3 is made up of 15 amino acids. CDR3 bases: TGTGCCAGCAGCTTTAGTTTTTCTGAGACAGATACGCAGTATTTT. This gives the protein CASSFSFSETDTQYF.

This clonotype was counted a few times. The chain employs TRBV6-1 and TRBJ2-1; tentatively, D is TRBD2 (5 bases). Germline loops: CDR1 MNHNS, CDR2 SASEGT. The CDR3 contains 13 residues. The germline V and J ends were trimmed by 7 bases and 5 bases, with 12 bases remaining between them. In DNA, the CDR3 is TGTGCCAGCACCACCGGACTCCACAATGAGCAGTTCTTC. This encodes CASTTGLHNEQFF.

The chain links TRBV6-6 to TRBJ1-4; possible D gene TRBD1, 6 bases. CDR1 MNHNY and CDR2 SVGAGI come from the germline V gene (reference sequence). The CDR3 is 13 residues long. V was cut by 5 bases and J by 5 bases, with 9 bases left in between. CDR3 sequence: CASSKQGNEKLFF. DNA of the CDR3: TGTGCCAGCAGTAAACAGGGAAATGAAAAACTGTTTTTT.

This clonotype was recorded a few times. This sequence joins TRBV5-6 and TRBJ1-4, with 10 nucleotides matching TRBD1. V trimming: 4 bases; J trimming: 8 bases; junction bases outside the gene matches: 2. CDR1 is SGHDT and CDR2 is YYEEEE in the germline V gene. This CDR3 is 13 amino acids long. CDR3 sequence: CASSVDRGEKLFF. The CDR3 coding sequence is TGTGCCAGCAGCGTGGACAGGGGGGAAAAACTGTTTTTT.

This clonotype has only a few counts. The rearrangement links TRBV7-9 to TRBJ1-2; maybe TRBD1 (6 bases). The CDR3 extends over 15 amino acids. The V gene lost 6 bases and the J gene lost 8 bases, with 22 bases spanning the gap. Per the germline V gene, CDR1 is SEHNR and CDR2 is FQNEAQ (reference sequence). In DNA form, the CDR3 reads TGTGCCAGCAGGGGGACAACCAGCCTCACGGGAGGCTACACCTTC. Protein sequence: CASRGTTSLTGGYTF.

The chain links TRBV28 to TRBJ2-4, with 9 bases identical to TRBD1. V shed 3 bases and J 5 bases; nucleotides not matched to a gene: 8. Germline V lookup: CDR1 MDHEN, CDR2 SYDVKM. There are 16 residues in the CDR3. CDR3 residues: CASSFRGQGIENIQYF. The CDR3 region has the DNA TGTGCCAGCAGTTTCAGGGGACAGGGAATCGAAAACATTCAGTACTTC.

The genes are TRBV9 and TRBJ1-1; 7 bases are shared with TRBD1. CDR3 length: 14 residues. Germline trimming cut 2 bases from V and 1 base from J; bases unmatched to any gene: 2. Germline CDR1 is SGDLS and CDR2 is YYNGEE. The chain's CDR3 is CASSVRDRNTEAFF. In nucleotides, the CDR3 is TGTGCCAGCAGCGTCCGGGACAGGAACACTGAAGCTTTCTTT.

The chain joins TRBV9 to TRBJ2-5; no definite D call. The germline CDR1 and CDR2 sequences are SGDLS and YYNGEE. The CDR3 length is 14 residues. V lost 0 bases to trimming and J lost 5 bases, with 11 bases between them. In DNA, the CDR3 is TGTGCCAGCAGCGTAGGGGCAGGTGGGGAGACCCAGTACTTC. It specifies CASSVGAGGETQYF. Full variable domain (missing parts from reference TRBV9 and TRBJ2-5): DSGVTQTPKHLITATGQRVTLRCSPRSGDLSVYWYQQSLDQGLQFLIQYYNGEERAKGNILERFSAQQFPDLHSELNLSSLELGDSALYFCASSVGAGGETQYFGPGTRLLVL.

The V and J genes are TRBV28 and TRBJ1-2, with D uncertain. V lost 3 bases and J 4 bases, leaving 9 bases between the germline ends. This CDR3 region has 13 residues. From germline, CDR1 is MDHEN and CDR2 SYDVKM. The CDR3 sequence is CASSLSGIYGYTF. DNA for the CDR3: TGTGCCAGCAGTTTGTCGGGAATCTATGGCTACACCTTC.